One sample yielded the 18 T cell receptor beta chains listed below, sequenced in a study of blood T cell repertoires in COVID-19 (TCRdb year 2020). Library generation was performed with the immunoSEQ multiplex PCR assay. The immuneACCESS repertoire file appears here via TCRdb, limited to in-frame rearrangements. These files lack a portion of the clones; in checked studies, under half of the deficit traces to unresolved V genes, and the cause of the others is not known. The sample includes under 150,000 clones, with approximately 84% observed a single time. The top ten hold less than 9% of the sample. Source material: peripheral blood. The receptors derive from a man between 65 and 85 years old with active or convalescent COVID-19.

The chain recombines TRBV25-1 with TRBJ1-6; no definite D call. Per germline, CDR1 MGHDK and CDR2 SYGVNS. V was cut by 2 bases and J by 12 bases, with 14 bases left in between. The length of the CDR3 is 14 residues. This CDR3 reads CASSEASPAGPLHF. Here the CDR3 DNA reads TGTGCCAGCAGTGAAGCCAGCCCCGCGGGACCCCTCCACTTT.

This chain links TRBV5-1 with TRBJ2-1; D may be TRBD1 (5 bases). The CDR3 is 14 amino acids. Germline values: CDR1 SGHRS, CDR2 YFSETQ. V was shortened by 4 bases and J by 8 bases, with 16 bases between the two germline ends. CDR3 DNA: TGCGCCAGCAGCCTGTTCAGGGCAGTCGATGAGCAGTTCTTC. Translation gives CASSLFRAVDEQFF.

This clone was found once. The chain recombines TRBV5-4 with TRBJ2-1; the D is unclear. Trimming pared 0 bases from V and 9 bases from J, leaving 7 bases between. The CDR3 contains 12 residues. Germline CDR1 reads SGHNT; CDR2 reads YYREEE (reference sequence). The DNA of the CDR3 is TGTGCCAGCAGCTTGGTCCTCGGTGAGCAGTTCTTC. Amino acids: CASSLVLGEQFF.

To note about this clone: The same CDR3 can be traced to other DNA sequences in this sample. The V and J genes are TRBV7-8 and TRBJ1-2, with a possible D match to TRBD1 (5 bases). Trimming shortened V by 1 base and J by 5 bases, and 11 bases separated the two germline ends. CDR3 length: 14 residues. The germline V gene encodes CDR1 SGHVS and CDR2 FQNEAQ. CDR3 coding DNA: TGTGCCAGCAGCTTAGGGGGGGACCCTTATGGCTACACCTTC. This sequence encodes CASSLGGDPYGYTF.

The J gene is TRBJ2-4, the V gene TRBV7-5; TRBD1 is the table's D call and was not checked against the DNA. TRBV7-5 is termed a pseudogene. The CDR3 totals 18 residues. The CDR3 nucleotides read TGTGTCAGAAGCACCCCAGGGGAGCGTAACTTAGCCAAAAACATTCAGTACTTC. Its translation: CVRSTPGERNLAKNIQYF.

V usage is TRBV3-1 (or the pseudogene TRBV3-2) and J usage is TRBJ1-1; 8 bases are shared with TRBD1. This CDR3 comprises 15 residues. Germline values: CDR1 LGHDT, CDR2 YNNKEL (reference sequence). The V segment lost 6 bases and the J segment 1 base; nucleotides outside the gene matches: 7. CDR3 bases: TGTGCCAGCAGACATCAGGACAGGGCGAACACTGAAGCTTTCTTT. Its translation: CASRHQDRANTEAFF.

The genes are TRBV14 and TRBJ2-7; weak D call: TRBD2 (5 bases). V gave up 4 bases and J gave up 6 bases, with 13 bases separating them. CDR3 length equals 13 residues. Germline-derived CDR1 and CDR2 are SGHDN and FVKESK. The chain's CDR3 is CASSPLVGGEQYF. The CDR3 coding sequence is TGTGCCAGCAGCCCCTTAGTCGGAGGCGAGCAGTACTTC.

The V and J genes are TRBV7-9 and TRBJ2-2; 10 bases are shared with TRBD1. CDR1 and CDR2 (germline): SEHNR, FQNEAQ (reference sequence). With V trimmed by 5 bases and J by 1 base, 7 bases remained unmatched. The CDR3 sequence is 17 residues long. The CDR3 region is CASSQGQGILNTGELFF. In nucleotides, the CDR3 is TGTGCCAGCAGCCAGGGACAGGGGATTTTGAACACCGGGGAGCTGTTTTTT.

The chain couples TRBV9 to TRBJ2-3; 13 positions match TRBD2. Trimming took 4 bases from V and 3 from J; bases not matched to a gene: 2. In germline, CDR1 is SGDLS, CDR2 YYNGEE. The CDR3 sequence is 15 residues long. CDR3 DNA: TGTGCCAGCAGCCGGACTAGCGGGAGTACAGATACGCAGTATTTT. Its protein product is CASSRTSGSTDTQYF. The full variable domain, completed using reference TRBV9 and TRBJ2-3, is DSGVTQTPKHLITATGQRVTLRCSPRSGDLSVYWYQQSLDQGLQFLIQYYNGEERAKGNILERFSAQQFPDLHSELNLSSLELGDSALYFCASSRTSGSTDTQYFGPGTRLTVL.

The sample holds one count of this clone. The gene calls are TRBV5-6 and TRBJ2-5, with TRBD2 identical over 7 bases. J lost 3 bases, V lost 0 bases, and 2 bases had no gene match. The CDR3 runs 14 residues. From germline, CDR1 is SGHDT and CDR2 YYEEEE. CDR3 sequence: CASSLESGEETQYF. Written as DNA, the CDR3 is TGTGCCAGCAGCTTGGAGAGCGGGGAAGAGACCCAGTACTTC.

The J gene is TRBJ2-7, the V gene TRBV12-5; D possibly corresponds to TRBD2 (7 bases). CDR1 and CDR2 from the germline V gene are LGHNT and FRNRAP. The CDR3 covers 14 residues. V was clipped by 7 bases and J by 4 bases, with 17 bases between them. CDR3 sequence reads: CASAWGGQGYEQYF. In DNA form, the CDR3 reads TGTGCTAGTGCCTGGGGGGGACAAGGATACGAGCAGTACTTC.

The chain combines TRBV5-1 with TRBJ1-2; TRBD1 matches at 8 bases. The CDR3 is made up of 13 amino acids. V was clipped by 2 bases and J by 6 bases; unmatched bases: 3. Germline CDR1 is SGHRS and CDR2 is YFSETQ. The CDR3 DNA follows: TGCGCCAGCAGCTTCCAGGGGGCAGATGGCTACACCTTC. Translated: CASSFQGADGYTF.

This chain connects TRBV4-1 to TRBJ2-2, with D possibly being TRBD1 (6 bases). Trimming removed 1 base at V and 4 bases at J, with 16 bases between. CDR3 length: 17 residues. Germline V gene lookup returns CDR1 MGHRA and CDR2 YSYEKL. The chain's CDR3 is CASSQGGGQPPTGELFF. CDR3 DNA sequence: TGCGCCAGCAGCCAAGGAGGCGGACAGCCACCCACCGGGGAGCTGTTTTTT.

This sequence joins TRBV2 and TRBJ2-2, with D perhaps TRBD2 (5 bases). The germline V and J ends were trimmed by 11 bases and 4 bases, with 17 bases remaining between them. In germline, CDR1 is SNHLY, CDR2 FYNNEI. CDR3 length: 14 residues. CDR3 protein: CAVGGGATTGELFF. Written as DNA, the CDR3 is TGTGCCGTCGGTGGAGGAGCGACCACCGGGGAGCTGTTTTTT. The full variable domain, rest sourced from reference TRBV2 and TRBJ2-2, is EPEVTQTPSHQVTQMGQEVILRCVPISNHLYFYWYRQILGQKVEFLVSFYNNEISEKSEIFDDQFSVERPDGSNFTLKIRSTKLEDSAMYFCAVGGGATTGELFFGEGSRLTVL.

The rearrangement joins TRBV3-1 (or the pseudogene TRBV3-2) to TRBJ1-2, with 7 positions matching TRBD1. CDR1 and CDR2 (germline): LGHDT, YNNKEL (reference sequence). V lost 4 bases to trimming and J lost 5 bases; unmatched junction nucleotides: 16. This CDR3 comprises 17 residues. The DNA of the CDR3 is TGTGCCAGCAGCCGCCGATACTACAGACAGGGAAGATATGGCTACACCTTC. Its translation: CASSRRYYRQGRYGYTF.

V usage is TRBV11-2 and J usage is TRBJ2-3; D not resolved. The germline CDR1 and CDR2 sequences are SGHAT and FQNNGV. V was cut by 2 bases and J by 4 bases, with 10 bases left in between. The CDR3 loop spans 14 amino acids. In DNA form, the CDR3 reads TGTGCCAGCAGCTTACCGACGGCGGCAGATACGCAGTATTTT. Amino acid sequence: CASSLPTAADTQYF.

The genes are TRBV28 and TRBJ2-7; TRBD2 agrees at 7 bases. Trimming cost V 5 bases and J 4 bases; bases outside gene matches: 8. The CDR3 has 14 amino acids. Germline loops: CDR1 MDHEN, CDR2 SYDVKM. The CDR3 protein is CASSPPGLIYEQYF. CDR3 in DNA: TGTGCCAGCAGTCCCCCGGGACTAATATACGAGCAGTACTTC. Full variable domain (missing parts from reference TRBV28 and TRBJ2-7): DVKVTQSSRYLVKRTGEKVFLECVQDMDHENMFWYRQDPGLGLRLIYFSYDVKMKEKGDIPEGYSVSREKKERFSLILESASTNQTSMYLCASSPPGLIYEQYFGPGTRLTVT.

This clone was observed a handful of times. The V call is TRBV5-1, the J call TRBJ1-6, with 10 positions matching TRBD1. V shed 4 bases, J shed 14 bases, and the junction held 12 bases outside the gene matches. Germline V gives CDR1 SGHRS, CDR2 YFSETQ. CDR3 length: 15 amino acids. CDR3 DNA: TGCGCCAGCAGCCGGGTCGGGACAGGGGAAGGGTCCCTCCACTTT. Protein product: CASSRVGTGEGSLHF.